The 17 T cell receptor beta chains reported below all come from one sample, sequenced in a study of patients and donors after allogeneic stem cell transplantation. TCRdb analysed the RT-PCR reads with MiXCR anew, one entry per CDR3 protein. The table records some 92,000 distinct CDR3 sequences, about 48% of them present only once. The specimen was blood, either unsorted or a sorted T cell fraction (not recorded which). The source is a human donor who was either an allogeneic HSCT recipient or a stem cell or donor lymphocyte infusion donor (not recorded which). It is not recorded whose cells these are; they may come from a transplant donor.

This clonotype has just a few counts. The chain has TRBV12-3 or TRBV12-4 and TRBJ1-6; D possibly corresponds to TRBD1 (6 bases). CDR3 length: 12 residues. With 6 bases removed from V and 10 bases from J, the gap between germline ends came to 10 bases. DNA for the CDR3: TGTGCCAGCAGCCAGACAGGATCACCCCTCCACTTT. This gives the protein CASSQTGSPLHF.

The chain carries TRBV28 and TRBJ2-7; D possibly corresponds to TRBD2 (5 bases). Germline-derived CDR1 and CDR2 are MDHEN and SYDVKM. There are 14 residues in the CDR3. V shed 7 bases and J shed 3 bases, with 16 bases lying between them. The CDR3 region is CASTAGGERYEQYF. The CDR3 DNA reads TGTGCCAGCACCGCCGGTGGGGAGCGCTACGAGCAGTACTTC.

The CDR3: CATQSGDAEKLFF. Here the CDR3 DNA reads TGTGCCACCCAGTCAGGGGACGCTGAAAAACTGTTTTTT. The rearrangement joins TRBV24-1 to TRBJ1-4; D is perhaps TRBD1 (6 bases). This CDR3 contains 13 residues. V shed 9 bases and J shed 7 bases, with 14 bases lying between them. Germline lookup yields CDR1 KGHDR and CDR2 SFDVKD.

The chain combines TRBV9 with TRBJ1-1, with D perhaps TRBD1 (6 bases). The CDR3 has 14 amino acids. Germline V gene sequence: CDR1 SGDLS, CDR2 YYNGEE. V gave up 4 bases and J gave up 0 bases, with 10 bases separating them. The CDR3 DNA is TGTGCCAGCAGCATGGGACACTTGAACACTGAAGCTTTCTTT. Amino acid sequence: CASSMGHLNTEAFF. The entire variable domain, with the rest obtained from reference TRBV9 and TRBJ1-1, is as follows: DSGVTQTPKHLITATGQRVTLRCSPRSGDLSVYWYQQSLDQGLQFLIQYYNGEERAKGNILERFSAQQFPDLHSELNLSSLELGDSALYFCASSMGHLNTEAFFGQGTRLTVV.

This chain connects TRBV6-5 to TRBJ1-1; D is uncertain. V lost 5 bases and J lost 0, with 10 bases in between. Germline V CDR1 and CDR2: MNHEY, SVGAGI. The CDR3 consists of 14 residues. For the CDR3, the DNA is TGTGCCAGCAGTCACCCGACGGTGAACACTGAAGCTTTCTTT. This gives the protein CASSHPTVNTEAFF.

This clonotype turned up a few times. The rearrangement uses TRBV6-2 or TRBV6-3 and TRBJ1-5; 7 positions match TRBD1. V dropped 5 bases and J dropped 7; count of bases not matched to a gene: 11. The CDR3 is 15 residues long. From germline, CDR1 is MNHEY and CDR2 SVGEGT. Written as DNA, the CDR3 is TGTGCCAGCAGTCGGGGGGCAGGGGGTACCCAGCCCCAGCATTTT. Its protein product is CASSRGAGGTQPQHF.

This clonotype showed up just a few times. The chain carries TRBV28 and TRBJ1-2, with D possibly being TRBD1 (5 bases). V shed 4 bases and J shed 7 bases, with 13 bases lying between them. Germline V gene data show CDR1 as MDHEN and CDR2 as SYDVKM. The CDR3 is 13 residues long. CDR3 bases: TGTGCCAGCAGTTCGCCAGGGAAGGCTGGCTACACCTTC. Translating gives CASSSPGKAGYTF.

This sequence joins TRBV4-1 and TRBJ2-5, with a tentative D call TRBD1 (6 bases). The CDR3 runs 14 residues. Trimming pared 0 bases from V and 9 bases from J, leaving 14 bases between. From germline, CDR1 is MGHRA and CDR2 YSYEKL. CDR3 bases: TGCGCCAGCAGCCAAGAACACAGGGAAAGGGCCCAGTACTTC. This gives the protein CASSQEHRERAQYF.

The chain employs TRBV29-1 and TRBJ1-4, with D unclear. The germline gives CDR1 SQVTM, CDR2 ANQGSEA. This CDR3 contains 13 residues. CDR3 residues: CSASHATNEKLFF. In nucleotides, the CDR3 is TGCAGTGCTTCACATGCAACTAATGAAAAACTGTTTTTT.

V usage is TRBV20-1 and J usage is TRBJ2-3; D not resolved. The CDR3 sequence is 14 residues long. Germline CDR1 and CDR2: DFQATT and SNEGSKA (reference sequence). V was pared by 0 bases and J by 4 bases, with 11 bases between. The CDR3 is CSAREPTRADTQYF. CDR3 nucleotide sequence: TGCAGTGCTAGAGAACCGACAAGAGCAGATACGCAGTATTTT.

This clonotype has only a few counts. V usage is TRBV29-1 and J usage is TRBJ1-1; no clear D gene. Germline CDR1 is SQVTM and CDR2 is ANQGSEA. The CDR3 is 14 amino acids. V lost 1 base and J 1 base, leaving 10 bases between the germline ends. Here the CDR3 reads CSVEVATQNTEAFF. In nucleotides, the CDR3 is TGCAGCGTTGAAGTGGCCACCCAGAACACTGAAGCTTTCTTT.

The chain combines TRBV5-1 with TRBJ1-1, with no clear D. Germline values: CDR1 SGHRS, CDR2 YFSETQ. The CDR3 extends over 15 amino acids. The V end lost 1 base, the J end lost 3 bases, and 13 bases lay between the germline ends. The CDR3 here is CASSLKSTRDTEAFF. The CDR3 region has the DNA TGCGCCAGCAGCTTGAAGAGCACAAGGGACACTGAAGCTTTCTTT.

The genes are TRBV12-3 or TRBV12-4 and TRBJ1-2; D not certain. V lost 6 bases, J lost 5 bases, and 13 bases lay in between. The CDR3 loop spans 13 amino acids. The CDR3 DNA reads TGTGCCAGCAGCCCACGCAGCGGATATGGCTACACCTTC. Its protein is CASSPRSGYGYTF.

This clonotype showed up just a few times. This rearrangement joins TRBV7-2 to TRBJ1-1; 7 bases are a match to TRBD1. Germline V gives CDR1 SGHTA, CDR2 FQGNSA. This CDR3 contains 13 residues. The V segment lost 6 bases and the J segment 3 bases; nucleotides outside the gene matches: 4. The chain's CDR3 is CASRKDRDTEAFF. The CDR3 DNA follows: TGTGCCAGCAGAAAAGACAGGGACACTGAAGCTTTCTTT. Filled out from reference TRBV7-2 and TRBJ1-1, the complete variable domain reads GAGVSQSPSNKVTEKGKDVELRCDPISGHTALYWYRQSLGQGLEFLIYFQGNSAPDKSGLPSDRFSAERTGGSVSTLTIQRTQQEDSAVYLCASRKDRDTEAFFGQGTRLTVV.

This clonotype turned up a few times. This chain links TRBV11-2 with TRBJ1-3; D unresolved. The length of the CDR3 is 13 residues. Trimming pared 5 bases from V and 0 bases from J, leaving 5 bases between. Germline V gives CDR1 SGHAT, CDR2 FQNNGV. CDR3: CASSPLSGNTIYF. The CDR3 DNA is TGTGCCAGCAGCCCTCTCTCTGGAAACACCATATATTTT.

V gene TRBV6-5 combines with J gene TRBJ1-2; TRBD1 might be the D (5 bases). V lost 0 bases and J lost 6, with 11 bases in between. The CDR3 sequence is 14 residues long. The germline V gene encodes CDR1 MNHEY and CDR2 SVGAGI. Here the CDR3 reads CASSYSGRVDGYTF. For the CDR3, the DNA is TGTGCCAGCAGTTACTCCGGCAGGGTTGATGGCTACACCTTC.

This clonotype occurred a few times. The chain uses TRBV10-3 and TRBJ1-6; D is uncertain. Trimming took 0 bases from V and 10 from J, leaving 4 bases between them. This CDR3 comprises 12 residues. CDR1 ENHRY and CDR2 SYGVKD come from the germline V gene. CDR3 loop: CAISESSSPLHF. The CDR3 coding sequence is TGTGCCATCAGTGAGTCTTCATCACCCCTCCACTTT.